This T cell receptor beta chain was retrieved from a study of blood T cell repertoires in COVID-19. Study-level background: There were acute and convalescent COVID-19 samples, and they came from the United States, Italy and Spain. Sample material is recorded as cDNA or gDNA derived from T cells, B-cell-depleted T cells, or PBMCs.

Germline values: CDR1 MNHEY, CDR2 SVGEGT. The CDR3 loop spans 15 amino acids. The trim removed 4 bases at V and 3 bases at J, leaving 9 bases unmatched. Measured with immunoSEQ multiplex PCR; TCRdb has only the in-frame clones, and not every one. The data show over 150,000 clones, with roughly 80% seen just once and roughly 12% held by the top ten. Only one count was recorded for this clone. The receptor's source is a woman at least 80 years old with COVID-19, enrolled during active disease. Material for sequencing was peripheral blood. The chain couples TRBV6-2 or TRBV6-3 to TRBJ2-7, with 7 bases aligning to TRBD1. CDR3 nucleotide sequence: TGTGCCAGCAGTTGTCGAGACAGGGATTGCTACGAGCAGTACTTC. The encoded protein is CASSCRDRDCYEQYF.